This is a list of T cell receptor beta chains from one sample in a study of PD-L1 blockade in urothelial cancer. Method: immunoSEQ multiplex PCR; TCRdb's copy keeps in-frame clones and lacks some. The profile shows 85,000 to 130,000 clones, roughly nine tenths of them singletons. The sequences come from PBMCs, collected around atezolizumab (anti-PD-L1) treatment. The receptors stem from an elderly woman with urothelial cancer. The CDR3 runs from the conserved cysteine through the conserved F or W. Size is omitted from some rows. Given values are once, few, many or a class for expanded clones.

J: TRBJ1-4
size: few
V: TRBV28
CDR3: CASSFIGTGGEKLFF

J: TRBJ1-4
size: -
V: TRBV4-1
CDR3: CASSQATGGADEKLFF

J: TRBJ1-5
size: -
V: TRBV28
CDR3: CASSKTGNSNQPQHF

J: TRBJ1-5
size: few
V: TRBV28
CDR3: CASSLGQQNQPQHF

J: TRBJ2-2
size: -
V: TRBV28
CDR3: CASSSTGTSNGELFF

J: TRBJ2-5
size: -
V: TRBV5-6
CDR3: CASSLTTGETQYF

J: TRBJ1-4
size: -
V: TRBV18
CDR3: CASSAAQGATNEKLFF

J: TRBJ2-7
size: -
V: TRBV5-8
CDR3: CASSIGTGLLSYEQYF

J: TRBJ2-5
size: -
V: TRBV9
CDR3: CASSVAGSQETQYF

J: TRBJ1-1
size: -
V: TRBV2
CDR3: CASTLLALNTEAFF

J: TRBJ2-2
size: -
V: TRBV18
CDR3: CASSPPRDRGTGELFF

J: TRBJ2-1
size: -
V: TRBV5-4
CDR3: CASSLGTSGRGINEQFF

J: TRBJ1-5
size: -
V: TRBV30
CDR3: CAWSELYSNQPQHF

J: TRBJ1-1
size: few
V: TRBV7-9
CDR3: CASSFDRGMNTEAFF

J: TRBJ2-3
size: -
V: TRBV30
CDR3: CAWSVPRGLTDTQYF

J: TRBJ2-7
size: -
V: TRBV18
CDR3: CASTDRVIGEQYF

J: TRBJ2-1
size: -
V: TRBV19
CDR3: CARGPSGRDEQFF

J: TRBJ1-5
size: once
V: TRBV19
CDR3: CASRDNSGQPQHF